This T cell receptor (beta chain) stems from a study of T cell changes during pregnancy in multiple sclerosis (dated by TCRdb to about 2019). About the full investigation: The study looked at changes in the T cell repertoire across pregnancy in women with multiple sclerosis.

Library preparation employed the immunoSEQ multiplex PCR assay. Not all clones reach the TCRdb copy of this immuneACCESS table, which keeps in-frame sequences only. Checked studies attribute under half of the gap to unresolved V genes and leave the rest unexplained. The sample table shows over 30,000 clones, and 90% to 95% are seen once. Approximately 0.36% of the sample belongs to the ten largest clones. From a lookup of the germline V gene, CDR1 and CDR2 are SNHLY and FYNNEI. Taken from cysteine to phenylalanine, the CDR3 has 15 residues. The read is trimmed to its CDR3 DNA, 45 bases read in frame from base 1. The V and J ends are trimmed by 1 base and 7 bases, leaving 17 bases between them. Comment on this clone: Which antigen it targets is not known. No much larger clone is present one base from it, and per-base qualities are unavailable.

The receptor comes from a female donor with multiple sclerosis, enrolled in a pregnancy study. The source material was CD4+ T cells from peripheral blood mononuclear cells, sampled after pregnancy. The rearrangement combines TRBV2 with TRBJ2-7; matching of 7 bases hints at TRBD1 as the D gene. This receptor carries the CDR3 CASSEGGGARGEQYF. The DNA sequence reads TGTGCCAGCAGTGAAGGAGGGGGCGCTCGGGGGGAGCAGTACTTC.